Each of the 32 T cell receptor beta chains below was sequenced from the same sample in a study of tumor and adjacent non-tumor tissue in lung cancer. Three rounds of nested PCR, following a modified ARM-PCR protocol, produced the TCRbeta library. TCRdb re-derived calls from the multiplex PCR reads in MiXCR, one entry per CDR3 protein. The top ten clones hold around 20% of a sample with 110,000 or so distinct CDR3 sequences, roughly three fifths of them seen once. The template was RNA from unsorted bulk tissue. This non-tumor lung sample came from over 3 cm beyond the tumor edge. Sequenced material: distant non-tumor lung tissue. These TCRs come from a man between 60 and 70 years old with non-small cell lung cancer.

This clonotype was detected a few times. The chain joins TRBV28 to TRBJ2-5, with 7 bases identical to TRBD2. The CDR3 consists of 16 residues. The V and J ends lost 6 bases and 0 bases, in that order; junction bases with no gene match: 10. CDR1 MDHEN and CDR2 SYDVKM come from the germline V gene. The CDR3 loop is CASRPILALNQETQYF. The CDR3 DNA follows: TGTGCCAGCAGGCCCATACTAGCGCTGAACCAAGAGACCCAGTACTTC.

This clonotype was recorded only once. The junction shows a germline mismatch at one end, possibly a read error. The chain uses TRBV11-1 and TRBJ2-5, with TRBD2 matching over 9 bases. The CDR3 loop spans 16 amino acids. Germline loops: CDR1 SGHAT, CDR2 FQDESV (reference sequence). CDR3 region: CASNPGTSPTQETQYF. The DNA of the CDR3 is TGTGCCAGCAACCCAGGGACTAGCCCGACCCAAGAGACCCAATACTTC.

CDR3 amino acids: CASSLNLWTENTEAFF. The DNA for the CDR3 is TGTGCCAGCAGCTTAAACCTGTGGACAGAGAACACTGAAGCTTTCTTT. The chain combines TRBV11-2 with TRBJ1-1, with a weak D call TRBD1 (6 bases). The CDR3 totals 16 residues. The V gene's germline CDR1 is SGHAT and CDR2 FQNNGV. The V end lost 2 bases, the J end lost 1 base, and 14 bases lay between the germline ends.

The chain combines TRBV20-1 with TRBJ2-5; D possibly uses TRBD1 or TRBD2 (5 bases each). Germline V gene sequence: CDR1 DFQATT, CDR2 SNEGSKA (reference sequence). The CDR3 runs 18 residues. Trimming removed 8 bases at V and 1 base at J, with 29 bases between. As DNA, the CDR3 is TGCAGTACTGGGGGATGGCTCCGGGAAGGTGGACCCCAAGAGACCCAGTACTTC. This gives the protein CSTGGWLREGGPQETQYF.

Comment on this clonotype: Possible read error: a much larger clone is one base away. The genes are TRBV12-5 and TRBJ2-2, with D unclear. The CDR3 extends over 10 amino acids. Per the germline V gene, CDR1 is LGHNT and CDR2 is FRNRAP. This chain's CDR3 is CASVTEELFF. CDR3 nucleotides: TGTGCTAGTGTCACCGAGGAGCTGTTTTTT.

This clonotype turned up a few times. A junction end diverges from the germline sequence, so it may reflect a read error. V gene TRBV29-1 combines with J gene TRBJ2-1; the match to TRBD2 covers 9 bases. CDR3 length: 15 amino acids. Germline-derived CDR1 and CDR2 are SQVTM and ANQGSEA. CDR3 DNA: TGCAGCGTTGGGGCATCTAGCGGGAATTACAACGAGCAGTTCTTC. Its translation: CSVGASSGNYNEQFF.

As for this clonotype: This may come from a read error, since a much larger clone is one base off. J is TRBJ1-2 and V is TRBV6-2 or TRBV6-3, with a tentative D call TRBD1 (5 bases). The CDR3 has 13 residues. Germline CDR1 is MNHEY and CDR2 is SVGEGT. The V and J ends lost 2 bases and 9 bases respectively, with 13 bases between them. CDR3 DNA sequence: TGTGCCAGCAGTTACGGGGCAGGCGGTAGCTACACCTTC. Protein sequence: CASSYGAGGSYTF.

This clonotype was seen ten or more times. The rearrangement uses TRBV29-1 and TRBJ2-2, with 10 positions matching TRBD1. This CDR3 is built from 15 residues. Germline V gives CDR1 SQVTM, CDR2 ANQGSEA. Trimming removed 2 bases from V and 4 bases from J; junction bases left unmatched: 4. The CDR3 DNA follows: TGCAGCGTTGAATCCCGGACAGGGGGCACCGGGGAGCTGTTTTTT. It codes for CSVESRTGGTGELFF.

This clonotype showed up just a few times. Given a much more abundant clone one base away, this may be a read error. The genes are TRBV6-6 and TRBJ2-1, with a weak D call TRBD1 (7 bases). V lost 5 bases and J 6 bases, leaving 14 bases between the germline ends. There are 14 residues in the CDR3. The V gene's germline CDR1 is MNHNY and CDR2 SVGAGI (reference sequence). Written as DNA, the CDR3 is TGTGCCAGCAGTCCCCAGGGGGGAAGCAATGAGCAGTTCTTC. Protein sequence: CASSPQGGSNEQFF.

This clonotype was seen many times. This chain connects TRBV6-6 to TRBJ2-5; no clear D. The germline CDR1 and CDR2 sequences are MNHNY and SVGAGI (reference sequence). CDR3 length equals 14 residues. Trimming left V 6 bases short and J 0 bases short, with 11 bases between. Written as DNA, the CDR3 is TGTGCCAGCAGCGAACAACCTAACCAAGAGACCCAGTACTTC. Residues: CASSEQPNQETQYF.

Concerning this clonotype itself: The missing conserved phenylalanine or tryptophan at the end of this CDR3 makes a read error likely. This chain connects TRBV29-1 to TRBJ2-7, with a tentative D call TRBD1 (6 bases). The length of the CDR3 is 13 residues. CDR1 SQVTM and CDR2 ANQGSEA come from the germline V gene. Trimming cost V 4 bases and J 9 bases, with 19 bases left between them. In DNA form, the CDR3 reads TGCAGCGTTGGAAGGCAGGGGTCCCACGGGCAGTACTTA. Its translation: CSVGRQGSHGQYL.

With respect to this clonotype: This clone may be a read error of a much larger clone one base away. Here the CDR3 DNA reads TGCGCCGGCAGCGTCGAACAGAGCAATCAGCCCCAGCATTTT. It is translated as CAGSVEQSNQPQHF. The rearrangement joins TRBV4-1 to TRBJ1-5; D is unresolved. The CDR3 runs to 14 residues. CDR1 and CDR2 (germline): MGHRA, YSYEKL.

A remark on this clonotype: Relative to the germline gene, one junction end is altered; a read error may explain this. The chain uses TRBV12-3 or TRBV12-4 and TRBJ1-2; D gene uncertain. The CDR3 loop spans 16 amino acids. The CDR3, as DNA: TGTGCCAACAGTCCCCAAGGCACTATGCTTAAGGGTGGCTACACCTTC. Protein sequence: CANSPQGTMLKGGYTF.

Details on this clonotype: Likely a read error: the CDR3 ends without its conserved phenylalanine or tryptophan. The chain carries TRBV6-6 and TRBJ2-1; D may be TRBD1 or TRBD2 (5 bases each). V lost 3 bases and J lost 7, with 10 bases in between. Looked up from germline, CDR1 is MNHNY and CDR2 is SVGAGI (reference sequence). The CDR3 covers 13 residues. The CDR3 DNA reads as TGTGCCAGCAGTTATGGGGGTAAGAATGAGCAGTTCTTA. The encoded protein is CASSYGGKNEQFL.

Points on this clonotype: One junction end does not reproduce the germline sequence, and a read error may be involved. The V and J genes are TRBV6-5 and TRBJ2-6, with 7 bases aligning to TRBD1. The CDR3 runs to 16 residues. The V gene's germline CDR1 is MNHEY and CDR2 SVGAGI. The DNA of the CDR3 is TGTGCCAGCAGTTACTTCAGGGGGTCTGGGGTCAACGTCCTGACTTTC. As protein: CASSYFRGSGVNVLTF.

This clonotype was counted a few times. The chain links TRBV4-3 to TRBJ2-3; perhaps TRBD2 as D (5 bases). The V gene's germline CDR1 is LGHNA and CDR2 YSLEER. V shed 4 bases and J shed 7 bases, with 24 bases lying between them. The CDR3 runs to 17 residues. The CDR3 loop reads CASSRQTWVTGTHTQYF. The CDR3 DNA is TGCGCCAGCAGCCGCCAGACCTGGGTGACGGGAACACATACGCAGTATTTT.

A word on this clonotype: A junction boundary mismatches the germline segment, possibly from a read error. The V call is TRBV4-3, the J call TRBJ2-1, with 9 bases that match TRBD2. In germline, CDR1 is LGHNA, CDR2 YSLEER. CDR3 length: 19 amino acids. Here the CDR3 reads CANSQNLLAGGLLGNEQFF. The CDR3 nucleotides are TGCGCCAACAGCCAGAACCTGTTGGCGGGAGGGCTTTTGGGGAATGAGCAGTTCTTC.

About this clonotype itself: A read error may produce the germline difference seen at one junction end. The J gene is TRBJ1-1, the V gene TRBV30; TRBD1 matches at 8 bases. The CDR3 spans 14 residues. Germline values: CDR1 GTSNPN, CDR2 SVGIG (reference sequence). CDR3 loop: CAWSYGQGNTGAFF. In DNA, the CDR3 is TGTGCCTGGAGTTACGGACAGGGTAACACTGGAGCTTTCTTT.

With regard to this clonotype: The junction differs from germline at one of its ends, possibly a read error. The chain employs TRBV5-6 and TRBJ2-6; 8 bases are shared with TRBD1. This CDR3 region has 18 residues. Germline CDR1 SGHDT, CDR2 YYEEEE. CDR3 sequence reads: CASSIRRDRWSGANVMTF. The CDR3 DNA is TGCGCCAGCAGCATACGACGGGACAGGTGGTCTGGGGCCAACGTCATGACTTTC. Using reference TRBV5-6 and TRBJ2-6 for the parts outside the CDR3, the full variable domain is DAGVTQSPTHLIKTRGQQVTLRCSPKSGHDTVSWYQQALGQGPQFIFQYYEEEERQRGNFPDRFSGHQFPNYSSELNVNALLLGDSALYLCASSIRRDRWSGANVMTFGAGSRLTVL.

Of note for this clonotype: A read error may produce the germline difference seen at one junction end. The chain uses TRBV6-5 and TRBJ1-2; 7 positions match TRBD1. The CDR3 length is 15 residues. CDR1 is MNHEY and CDR2 is SVGAGI in the germline V gene. The CDR3 spells CTSSYTTGTAYGYTF. CDR3 DNA: TGTACCAGCAGTTACACTACCGGGACAGCCTATGGCTACACCTTC.

The chain carries TRBV12-3 or TRBV12-4 and TRBJ1-2, with D possibly TRBD1 on 5 matching bases. The CDR3 is 14 amino acids. V was trimmed by 1 base and J by 13 bases, leaving 19 bases between them. The CDR3 region is CASSLGGSNYGCTF. In DNA, the CDR3 is TGTGCCAGCAGTTTAGGGGGCTCGAACTATGGTTGCACCTTC.

With respect to this clonotype: Just one base apart from a much larger clone, this may be a read error. This chain joins TRBV11-2 and TRBJ2-3; tentative D call: TRBD2 (5 bases). Germline values: CDR1 SGHAT, CDR2 FQNNGV. The CDR3 spans 14 residues. CDR3 sequence (DNA): TGTGCCATCAGCTTACGGGAAAACACAGATACGCAGTATTTT. The encoded protein is CAISLRENTDTQYF.

On this clonotype itself: This may be a read error, as it is one base from a much larger clone. The chain is built from TRBV20-1 and TRBJ2-1, with D possibly being TRBD1 (5 bases). The germline CDR1 and CDR2 sequences are DFQATT and SNEGSKA (reference sequence). The CDR3 spans 15 residues. CDR3 in amino acids: CSADTGFRVNNEQLF. The CDR3 coding sequence is TGCAGTGCTGATACCGGTTTCAGGGTCAACAATGAGCAGTTATTC.

With respect to this clonotype: This clone may be a read error of a much larger clone one base away. This chain joins TRBV12-3 or TRBV12-4 and TRBJ2-3; D perhaps matches TRBD1 (5 bases). The CDR3 has 15 amino acids. The CDR3: CGSSRRQSSTDTQYF. The CDR3 nucleotides read TGTGGCAGCAGCCGCCGACAGAGTAGCACAGATACGCAGTATTTT.

This clonotype was recorded once. Mismatch with germline at one junction end may stem from a read error. The chain combines TRBV11-3 with TRBJ2-2; tentatively, D is TRBD2 (5 bases). Germline CDR1 is SGHNT and CDR2 is YENEEA. The CDR3 sequence is 17 residues long. The CDR3 sequence: CASSLDSWTANTGELLF. DNA for the CDR3: TGTGCCAGCAGCTTAGATAGCTGGACGGCGAACACCGGGGAGCTGCTTTTT.

Of note for this clonotype: A much larger clonotype is one base distant, so this may be a read error. The rearrangement joins TRBV11-3 to TRBJ1-3; D unresolved. CDR3 length: 13 amino acids. Germline V gene lookup returns CDR1 SGHNT and CDR2 YENEEA. As DNA, the CDR3 is TGTGCCAGCGCAGGTGTCTCTGGAAACGCCATGTATTTT. Translating it yields CASAGVSGNAMYF.

Concerning this clonotype: A much larger clone differs by one base, so this may be a read error. This chain uses TRBV6-6 with TRBJ1-2; D is ambiguous. Germline CDR1 and CDR2: MNHNY and SVGAGI (reference sequence). V lost 2 bases to trimming and J lost 1 base, with 5 bases between them. The CDR3 totals 13 residues. The CDR3 nucleotides are TGTGCCAGCAGTTACGCTATTAACTATGGCTACACCTTC. Residues: CASSYAINYGYTF.

For this clonotype: It is likely a read error, because the conserved phenylalanine at the end of the CDR3 is missing. The chain has TRBV13 and TRBJ1-2; the match to TRBD1 covers 11 bases. The junction had 6 bases not matched to a gene; V was cut back by 4 bases and J by 8 bases. CDR3 length: 14 residues. Germline V gene data show CDR1 as PRHDT and CDR2 as FYEKMQ (reference sequence). For the CDR3, the DNA is TGTGCCAGCAGCTCGGACAGGGGGCTTTTAGGCTACACCCTA. Protein: CASSSDRGLLGYTL.

Worth noting for this clonotype: Here the CDR3 omits its conserved ending phenylalanine or tryptophan, so a read error is the likely source. The genes are TRBV5-4 and TRBJ2-5; D gene ambiguous. V lost 0 bases, J lost 5 bases, and 11 bases lay in between. CDR3 size: 14 residues. Germline CDR1 and CDR2: SGHNT and YYREEE (reference sequence). The CDR3 is CASSLEKSRETQYL. The DNA for the CDR3 is TGTGCCAGCAGCTTGGAAAAGTCACGGGAGACCCAGTACTTA.

This clonotype was picked up a small number of times. The chain employs TRBV20-1 and TRBJ2-7, with TRBD2 matching 8 bases. The germline V gene encodes CDR1 DFQATT and CDR2 SNEGSKA (reference sequence). V lost 6 bases, J lost 2 bases, and 12 bases stayed unmatched. CDR3 size: 15 residues. The CDR3 loop reads CSARDVTGLAYEQYF. CDR3 nucleotide sequence: TGCAGTGCCCGCGATGTAACGGGACTAGCCTACGAGCAGTACTTC.

At least ten counts were recorded for this clonotype. The rearrangement joins TRBV6-5 to TRBJ1-2; D perhaps matches TRBD1 (6 bases). The CDR3 totals 11 residues. Germline V CDR1 and CDR2: MNHEY, SVGAGI. V was shortened by 7 bases and J by 8 bases, with 11 bases between the two germline ends. The CDR3 reads CASTGGKGYTF. CDR3 coding DNA: TGTGCCAGCACGGGGGGCAAAGGCTACACCTTC.

The table lists this clonotype with a count of one. The junction and the germline gene differ at one end; a read error may be behind it. The chain has TRBV11-2 and TRBJ2-1; D might be TRBD1 or TRBD2, each matching 5 bases. This CDR3 contains 17 residues. CDR1 and CDR2 from the germline V gene are SGHAT and FQNNGV. The CDR3 nucleotides are TGTGGCAGCAGCTTAGTGGGGGAATTGCCTTACCAAGGGGAGCAGTTCTTC. This codes for CGSSLVGELPYQGEQFF.